Detailed here is one T cell receptor (beta chain). Its antigen is unidentified. TCRdb re-derived calls from the RT-PCR reads in MiXCR, one entry per CDR3 protein. The sample contains around 580,000 distinct CDR3 sequences, about 14% of which appear only once. The data derive from a study of response to subunit inactivated influenza vaccine. Whole-study findings and limits: After each seasonal influenza vaccination, few new T cells are recruited, the authors suggested.

The sequence was obtained from a man aged 45-65 years who received an inactivated influenza vaccine. The sample in question was PBMCs from blood, obtained about 11 days after vaccination.

CDR3 sequence reads: CASSFERRGETQYF. CDR3 DNA: TGTGCCAGCAGCTTTGAAAGGCGTGGGGAGACCCAGTACTTC. This rearrangement joins TRBV7-9 to TRBJ2-5; D gene ambiguous. The ends were cut back, 3 bases at V and 5 bases at J, with 13 bases in the middle. CDR1 is SEHNR, CDR2 FQNEAQ, per germline (reference sequence). The CDR3 has 14 amino acids.